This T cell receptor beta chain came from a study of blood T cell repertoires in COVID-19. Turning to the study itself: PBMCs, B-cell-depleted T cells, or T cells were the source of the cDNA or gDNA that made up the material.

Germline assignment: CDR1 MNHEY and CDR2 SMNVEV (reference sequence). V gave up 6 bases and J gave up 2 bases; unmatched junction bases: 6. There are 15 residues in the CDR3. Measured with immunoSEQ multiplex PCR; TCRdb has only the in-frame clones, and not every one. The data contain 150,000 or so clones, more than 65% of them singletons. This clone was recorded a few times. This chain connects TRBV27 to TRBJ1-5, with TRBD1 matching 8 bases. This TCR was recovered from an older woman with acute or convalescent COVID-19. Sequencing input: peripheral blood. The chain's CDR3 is CASRQGAGGNQPQHF. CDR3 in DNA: TGTGCCAGCAGGCAGGGGGCAGGGGGCAATCAGCCCCAGCATTTT.